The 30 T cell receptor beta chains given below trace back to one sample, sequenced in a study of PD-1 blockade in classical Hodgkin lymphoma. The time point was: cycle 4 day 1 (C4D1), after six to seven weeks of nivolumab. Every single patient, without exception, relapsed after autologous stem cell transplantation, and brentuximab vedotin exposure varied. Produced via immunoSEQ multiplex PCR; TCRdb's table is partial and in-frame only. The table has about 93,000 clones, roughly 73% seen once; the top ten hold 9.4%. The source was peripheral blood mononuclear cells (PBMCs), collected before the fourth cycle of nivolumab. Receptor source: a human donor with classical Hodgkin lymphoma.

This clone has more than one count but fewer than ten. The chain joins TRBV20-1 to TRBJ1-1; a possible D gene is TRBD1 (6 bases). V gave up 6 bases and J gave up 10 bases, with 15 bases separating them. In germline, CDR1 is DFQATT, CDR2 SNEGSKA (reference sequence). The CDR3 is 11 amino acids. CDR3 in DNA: TGCAGTGCAAGAAGGGGGTCGAGAGCTTTCTTT. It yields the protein CSARRGSRAFF.

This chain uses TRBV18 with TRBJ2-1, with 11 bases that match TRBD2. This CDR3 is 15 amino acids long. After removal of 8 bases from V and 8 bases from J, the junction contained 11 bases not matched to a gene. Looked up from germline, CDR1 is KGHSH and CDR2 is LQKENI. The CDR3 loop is CASQLPGLAAYEQFF. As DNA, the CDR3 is TGTGCCAGCCAACTTCCGGGACTAGCGGCTTATGAGCAGTTCTTC. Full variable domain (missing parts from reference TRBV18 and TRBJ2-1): NAGVMQNPRHLVRRRGQEARLRCSPMKGHSHVYWYRQLPEEGLKFMVYLQKENIIDESGMPKERFSAEFPKEGPSILRIQQVVRGDSAAYFCASQLPGLAAYEQFFGPGTRLTVL.

The CDR3 reads CASCLLSSYNEQFF. The CDR3 DNA is TGTGCCAGCTGCTTACTCAGCTCCTACAATGAGCAGTTCTTC. The chain links TRBV6-6 to TRBJ2-1; D is undetermined. Trimming pared 8 bases from V and 0 bases from J, leaving 11 bases between. This CDR3 has 14 amino acids. Looked up from germline, CDR1 is MNHNY and CDR2 is SVGAGI (reference sequence).

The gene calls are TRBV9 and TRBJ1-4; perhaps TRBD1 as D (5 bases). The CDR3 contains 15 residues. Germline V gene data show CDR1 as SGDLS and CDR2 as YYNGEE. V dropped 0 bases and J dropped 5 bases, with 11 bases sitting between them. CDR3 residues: CASSVAGGVNEKLFF. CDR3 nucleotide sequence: TGTGCCAGCAGCGTAGCGGGGGGGGTAAATGAAAAACTGTTTTTT.

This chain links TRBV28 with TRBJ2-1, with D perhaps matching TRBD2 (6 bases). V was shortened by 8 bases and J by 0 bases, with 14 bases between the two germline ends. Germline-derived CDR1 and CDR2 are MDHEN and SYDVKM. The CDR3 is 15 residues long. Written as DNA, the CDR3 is TGTGCCAGCGGCGAGGGACTTAGCTCCTACAATGAGCAGTTCTTC. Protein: CASGEGLSSYNEQFF.

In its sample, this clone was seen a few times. CDR3 bases: TGTGCCAGCAGCTTGACTAGCAGCACCTACGAGCAGTACTTC. Its translation is CASSLTSSTYEQYF. The chain couples TRBV11-2 to TRBJ2-7; 7 nucleotides agree with TRBD2. V shed 3 bases, J shed 2 bases, and the junction held 4 bases outside the gene matches. Germline-derived CDR1 and CDR2 are SGHAT and FQNNGV. This CDR3 is built from 14 residues.

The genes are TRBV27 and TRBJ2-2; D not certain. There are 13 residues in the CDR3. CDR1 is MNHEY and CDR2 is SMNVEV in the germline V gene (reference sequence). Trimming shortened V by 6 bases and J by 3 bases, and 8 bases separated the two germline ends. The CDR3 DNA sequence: TGTGCCAGCAGAAAGTTCGACACCGGGGAGCTGTTTTTT. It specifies CASRKFDTGELFF.

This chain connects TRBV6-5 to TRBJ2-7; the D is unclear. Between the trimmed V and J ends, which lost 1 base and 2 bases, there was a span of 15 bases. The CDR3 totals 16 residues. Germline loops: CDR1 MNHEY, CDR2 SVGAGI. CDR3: CASSYYGSSFTYEQYF. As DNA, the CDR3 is TGTGCCAGCAGTTACTACGGCTCATCTTTTACCTACGAGCAGTACTTC.

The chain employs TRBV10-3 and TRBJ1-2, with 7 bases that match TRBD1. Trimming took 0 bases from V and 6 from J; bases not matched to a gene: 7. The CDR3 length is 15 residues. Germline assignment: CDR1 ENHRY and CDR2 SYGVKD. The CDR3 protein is CAISESTQGVNGYTF. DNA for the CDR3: TGTGCCATCAGTGAGTCGACCCAGGGGGTGAATGGCTACACCTTC.

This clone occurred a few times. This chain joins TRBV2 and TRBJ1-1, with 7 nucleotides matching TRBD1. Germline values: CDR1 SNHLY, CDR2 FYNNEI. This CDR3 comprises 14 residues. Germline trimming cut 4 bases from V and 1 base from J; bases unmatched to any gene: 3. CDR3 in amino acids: CASSGDSRNTEAFF. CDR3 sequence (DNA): TGTGCCAGCAGTGGGGACAGCAGGAACACTGAAGCTTTCTTT.

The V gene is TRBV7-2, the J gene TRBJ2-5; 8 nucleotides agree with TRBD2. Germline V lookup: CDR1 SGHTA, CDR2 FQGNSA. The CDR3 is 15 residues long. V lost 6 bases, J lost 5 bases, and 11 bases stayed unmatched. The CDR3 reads CASRKGLGREETQYF. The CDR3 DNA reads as TGTGCCAGCAGGAAGGGACTAGGGAGGGAGGAGACCCAGTACTTC.

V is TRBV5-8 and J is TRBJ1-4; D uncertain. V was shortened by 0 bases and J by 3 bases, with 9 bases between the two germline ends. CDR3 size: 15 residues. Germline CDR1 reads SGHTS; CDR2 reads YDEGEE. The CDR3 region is CASSLVYPANEKLFF. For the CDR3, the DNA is TGTGCCAGCAGCTTGGTTTACCCGGCTAATGAAAAACTGTTTTTT.

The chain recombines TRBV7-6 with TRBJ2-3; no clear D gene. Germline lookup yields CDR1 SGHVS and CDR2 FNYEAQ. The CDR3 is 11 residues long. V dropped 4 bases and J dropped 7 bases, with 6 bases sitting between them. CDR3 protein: CASSSLNTQYF. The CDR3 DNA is TGTGCCAGCAGCTCTCTGAATACGCAGTATTTT. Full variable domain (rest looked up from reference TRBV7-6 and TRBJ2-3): GAGVSQSPRYKVTKRGQDVALRCDPISGHVSLYWYRQALGQGPEFLTYFNYEAQQDKSGLPNDRFSAERPEGSISTLTIQRTEQRDSAMYRCASSSLNTQYFGPGTRLTVL.

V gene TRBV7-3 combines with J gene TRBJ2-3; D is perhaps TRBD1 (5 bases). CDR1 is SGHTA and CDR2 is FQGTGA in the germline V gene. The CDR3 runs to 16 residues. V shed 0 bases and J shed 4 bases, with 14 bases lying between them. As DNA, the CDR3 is TGTGCCAGCAGCTTAACGTTTCCAGGGCCCCCAGATACGCAGTATTTT. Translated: CASSLTFPGPPDTQYF.

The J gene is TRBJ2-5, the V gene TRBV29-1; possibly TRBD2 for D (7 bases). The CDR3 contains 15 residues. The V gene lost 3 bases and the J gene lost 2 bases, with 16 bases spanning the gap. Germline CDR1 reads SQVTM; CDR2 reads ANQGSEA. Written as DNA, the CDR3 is TGCAGCGTTGATTTATGGGGGGGGCTTCAAGAGACCCAGTACTTC. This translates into CSVDLWGGLQETQYF.

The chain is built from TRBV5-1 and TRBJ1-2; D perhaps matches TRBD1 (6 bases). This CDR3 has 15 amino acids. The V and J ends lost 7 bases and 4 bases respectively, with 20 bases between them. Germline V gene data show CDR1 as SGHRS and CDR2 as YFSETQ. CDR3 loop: CASFNEDRPIYGYTF. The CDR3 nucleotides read TGCGCCAGCTTTAACGAGGACAGACCAATCTATGGCTACACCTTC.

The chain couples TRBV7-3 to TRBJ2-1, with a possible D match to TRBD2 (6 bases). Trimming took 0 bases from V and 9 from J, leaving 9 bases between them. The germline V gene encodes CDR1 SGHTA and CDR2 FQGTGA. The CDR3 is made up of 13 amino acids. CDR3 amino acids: CASSLTRRAEQFF. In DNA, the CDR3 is TGTGCCAGCAGCTTAACGAGGAGGGCTGAGCAGTTCTTC.

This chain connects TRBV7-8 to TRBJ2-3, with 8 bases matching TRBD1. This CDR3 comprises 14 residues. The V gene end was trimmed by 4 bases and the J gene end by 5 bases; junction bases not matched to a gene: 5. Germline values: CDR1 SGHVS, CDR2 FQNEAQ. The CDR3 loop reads CASSSDRGGDTQYF. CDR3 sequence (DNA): TGTGCCAGCAGCTCCGACAGGGGCGGAGATACGCAGTATTTT.

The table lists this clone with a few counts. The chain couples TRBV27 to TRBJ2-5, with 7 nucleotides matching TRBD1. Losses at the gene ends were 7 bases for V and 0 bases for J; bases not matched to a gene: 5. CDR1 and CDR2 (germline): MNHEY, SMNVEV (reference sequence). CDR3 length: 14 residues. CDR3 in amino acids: CASKDRWYQETQYF. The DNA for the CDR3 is TGTGCCAGCAAGGACAGGTGGTACCAAGAGACCCAGTACTTC.

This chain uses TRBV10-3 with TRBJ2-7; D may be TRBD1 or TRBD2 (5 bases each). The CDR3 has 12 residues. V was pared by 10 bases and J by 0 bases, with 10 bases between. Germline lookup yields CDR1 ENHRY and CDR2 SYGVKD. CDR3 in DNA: TGTGCCACGGGACGTATCTCCTACGAGCAGTACTTC. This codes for CATGRISYEQYF.

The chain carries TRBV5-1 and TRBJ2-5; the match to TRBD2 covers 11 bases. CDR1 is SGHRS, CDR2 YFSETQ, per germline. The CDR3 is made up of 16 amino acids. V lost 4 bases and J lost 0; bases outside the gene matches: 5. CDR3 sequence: CASSVGLAVYQETQYF. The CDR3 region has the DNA TGCGCCAGCAGCGTGGGACTAGCGGTGTACCAAGAGACCCAGTACTTC.

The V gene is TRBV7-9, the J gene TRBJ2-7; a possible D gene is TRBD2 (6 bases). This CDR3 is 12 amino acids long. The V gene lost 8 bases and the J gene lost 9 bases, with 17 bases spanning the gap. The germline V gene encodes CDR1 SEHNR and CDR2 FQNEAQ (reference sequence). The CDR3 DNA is TGTGCCAGCTTTACGGGAGCGGACGGGCAGTACTTC. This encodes CASFTGADGQYF.

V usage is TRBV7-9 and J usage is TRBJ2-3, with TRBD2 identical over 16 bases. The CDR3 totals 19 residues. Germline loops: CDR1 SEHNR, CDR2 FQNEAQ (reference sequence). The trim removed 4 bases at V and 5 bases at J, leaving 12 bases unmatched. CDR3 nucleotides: TGTGCCAGCAGCTCGCACGGGGGACTAGCGGGAGGGCCCGTAGATACGCAGTATTTT. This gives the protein CASSSHGGLAGGPVDTQYF.

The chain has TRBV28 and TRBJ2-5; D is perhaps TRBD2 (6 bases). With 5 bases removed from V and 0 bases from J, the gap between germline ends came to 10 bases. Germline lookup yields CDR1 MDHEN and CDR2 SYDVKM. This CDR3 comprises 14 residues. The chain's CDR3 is CASSPAGHQETQYF. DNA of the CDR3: TGTGCCAGCAGTCCGGCGGGACACCAAGAGACCCAGTACTTC.

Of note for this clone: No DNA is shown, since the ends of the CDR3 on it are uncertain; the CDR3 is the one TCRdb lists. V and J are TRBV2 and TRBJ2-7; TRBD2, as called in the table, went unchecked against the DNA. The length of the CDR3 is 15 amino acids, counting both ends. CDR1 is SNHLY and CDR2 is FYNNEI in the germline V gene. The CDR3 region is CASVSEQYVSYEQYF.

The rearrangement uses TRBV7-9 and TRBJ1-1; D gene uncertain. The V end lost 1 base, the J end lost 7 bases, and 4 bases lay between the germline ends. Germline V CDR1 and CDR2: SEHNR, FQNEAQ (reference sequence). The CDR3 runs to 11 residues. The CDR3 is CASSLDGEAFF. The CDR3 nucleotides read TGTGCCAGCAGCTTAGATGGTGAAGCTTTCTTT.

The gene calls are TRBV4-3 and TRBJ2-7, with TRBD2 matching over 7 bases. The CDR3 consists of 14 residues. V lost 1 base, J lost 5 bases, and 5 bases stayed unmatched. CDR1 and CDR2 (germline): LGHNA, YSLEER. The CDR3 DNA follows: TGCGCCAGCAGCCAAGGAGGGAGGGTACACGAGCAGTACTTC. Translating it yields CASSQGGRVHEQYF.

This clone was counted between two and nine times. The DNA for the CDR3 is TGTGCCTGGAGTGAAGGGGGAGAGCGGTCACCCCTCCACTTT. Protein sequence: CAWSEGGERSPLHF. The rearrangement uses TRBV30 and TRBJ1-6, with D possibly being TRBD1 (6 bases). Trimming stripped 1 base from V and 10 bases from J, with 14 bases between. Looked up from germline, CDR1 is GTSNPN and CDR2 is SVGIG (reference sequence). This CDR3 spans 14 amino acids. The full variable domain, in which reference TRBV30 and TRBJ1-6 provide the parts outside the CDR3, is SQTIHQWPATLVQPVGSPLSLECTVEGTSNPNLYWYRQAAGRGLQLLFYSVGIGQISSEVPQNLSASRPQDRQFILSSKKLLLSDSGFYLCAWSEGGERSPLHFGNGTRLTVT.

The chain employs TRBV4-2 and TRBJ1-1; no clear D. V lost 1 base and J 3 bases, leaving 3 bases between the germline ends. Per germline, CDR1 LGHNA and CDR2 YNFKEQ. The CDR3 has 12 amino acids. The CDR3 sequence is CASSQGDTEAFF. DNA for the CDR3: TGTGCCAGCAGCCAAGGGGACACTGAAGCTTTCTTT.

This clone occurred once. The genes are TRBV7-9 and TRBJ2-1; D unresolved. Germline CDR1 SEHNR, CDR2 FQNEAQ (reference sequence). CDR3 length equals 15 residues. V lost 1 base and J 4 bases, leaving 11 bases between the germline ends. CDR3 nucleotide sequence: TGTGCCAGCAGCTTAGACGGAAAGCCATACAATGAGCAGTTCTTC. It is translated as CASSLDGKPYNEQFF.